This TCR beta chain was profiled in a study of cytomegalovirus exposure and HLA in healthy donors (dated by TCRdb to 2016 to 2017). Study-wide context: In an earlier analysis of about 560 of the donors, 276 Gb of sequence data and approximately 100 million unique TCR beta sequences from roughly 180 million T cells were reported. The genetic ancestry cluster associated with self-reported Caucasian donors included roughly 84% of the roughly 400 genotyped donors. Donor age, sex, ethnicity and CMV serostatus were collected together with the repertoire data. In an earlier analysis of roughly 600 of the donors, high-throughput TCR beta sequencing was used to judge whether each TCR beta V gene segment behaved as functional or pseudogenic. The number of typed donors differed by locus: about 629-630 for A, B, C, DRB1 and DQB1; 500 to 550 for DQA1; approximately 610 for DPA1; and some 470 for DPB1. To study patterns of TCR occurrence, a later analysis re-analyzed previously published TCR beta repertoires from around 700 donors and added high-resolution HLA genotyping. A separate validation cohort of 100 to 150 different subjects was used in addition to the approximately 700-subject first cohort. The T cell repertoires of around 670 subjects were profiled by immunosequencing and related to cytomegalovirus serostatus. Four or five DR-DQ haplotypes were handled as single units for association and clustering because linkage in the cohort was strong. In the later analysis, no new phenotypic data were used to find candidate immune exposures; instead, reliance was placed on TCR beta sequences and their occurrence across donors. The aim of the study was to test whether cataloging public T cell receptors could identify signatures of past pathogen exposure. HLA typing included class I and class II loci at four-digit resolution. Genome-wide SNP genotypes for about three fifths of the roughly 670 donors were used in a later genetic analysis, which treated that subset as a discovery cohort. Among around 400 genotyped donors of the cohort, an average of about 240,000 unique TCR beta nucleotide sequences was sequenced per donor, of which about 20% were non-productive. The study combined high-throughput TCR immunosequencing, statistical association of individual TCRs with disease status, and machine learning to predict cytomegalovirus infection status. All discovery cohort repertoires had been generated using a single sequencing platform. About 300 gigabases of sequencing data and tens of millions of unique TCR sequences were included in an early release covering roughly 600 HLA-typed donors. Overall study outcomes, separate from this receptor: A later genetic analysis reported fewer N-insertions in productive TCRs among donors in an Asian-associated ancestry cluster than the roughly 720-donor mean. Most TCR sequences were observed very rarely across donors, whereas some public TCRs were present in many individuals. Some IMGT-functional V segments, including TRBV6-2 and TRBV6-3, could not be distinguished by the 87-base-pair reads and were therefore excluded. In a later analysis, HLA-associated TCR beta chains showed more clonal expansion and lower generation probabilities than non-associated chains that were equally common. HLA typing was unavailable for some donors at each locus, so association tests used only the typed subset. In an earlier analysis of fewer than 700 of the donors, most TCR beta V segments appeared in productive rearrangements about 90% or about 30% of the time, broadly matching IMGT annotations. Immune exposure information for the cohort was limited to CMV serostatus. Sequencing depth was assumed to be roughly uniform across donors in the presence/absence analyses, though that assumption may not hold. A further reported finding was that TCR beta sequences accurately predicted the HLA-A and HLA-B alleles for most subjects in the first cohort. Assigning TCR associations to individual alleles was difficult when HLA alleles, especially DR and DQ, strongly co-occurred. About 17 rarely observed V segments, including chromosome 9 orphons, were excluded from the earlier analysis of approximately 600 of the donors because counts were too low. In this cohort, only TCR beta chains were sequenced, and detectable features were limited by the absence of alpha or paired-chain data. In a later analysis, some 18,000 TCR beta sequences were associated with specific HLA alleles at a false discovery rate of 0.05. Cytomegalovirus status was reported to be diagnosed by the classifier with high specificity and sensitivity in both the original and validation cohorts. In a later analysis, most CMV-associated TCR beta chains were found to appear HLA-restricted, with HLA associations seemingly driven largely by CMV exposure. A few of the identified cytomegalovirus-associated TCR beta chains were confirmed in vitro to be specific for cytomegalovirus antigens. A later analysis reported that several top co-occurrence clusters appeared linked to parvovirus B19, influenza, CMV and Epstein-Barr virus. A later genetic analysis associated a missense DCLRE1C variant with V-gene and J-gene trimming of TCR beta chains, and an independent cohort replicated the association. A group of highly shared sequence variants was considered likely to be a technical artifact of the sequencing pipeline. In a later analysis, the rate of TCR association differed among HLA loci, with DRB1 alleles having the most associated TCRs and HLA-C alleles having the fewest. The authors suggested that the approach could potentially be extended to other disease states and immunological phenotypes. Correlated functional status among segregating V segments might be attributable to linkage disequilibrium, but an unknown experimental factor could not be ruled out. The study listed 150 to 200 TCR beta chains as associated with cytomegalovirus.

Comment on this clone: Its target antigen remains unknown. Base qualities are not recorded, but no much larger clone differs from it by a single base.

Receptor amplification or capture employed the immunoSEQ multiplex PCR assay. For the multiplex PCR, a mixture combining 60 forward primers for TCR Vbeta segments and 13 reverse primers for TCR Jbeta segments was used. Amplification of the CDR3 region of rearranged TCR beta genes was performed with a multiplex PCR assay on genomic DNA. On the Illumina HiSeq System, the amplified TCR beta libraries were sequenced as 87-base-pair reads. Processing in the source paper ran as follows. A later analysis tallied 80 million to 95 million unique TCR beta chains across the 666 repertoires, and approximately 9.9 million of those chains were shared by two or more donors. Raw reads were error-corrected and collapsed into unique sequences with a nearest-neighbor algorithm that merged closely related sequences to remove PCR and sequencing errors. Alignment of CDR3 sequences to IMGT reference sequences was used to assign V, D and J gene segments. Each retained sequence needed at least a six-nucleotide match to both a V gene segment and a J gene segment. A rearrangement was called productive if the CDR3 had no stop codons and remained in frame with V and J, and every other rearrangement was called non-productive. Following IMGT convention, CDR3 was defined as the stretch from the second conserved V-encoded cysteine to the conserved J-encoded phenylalanine. Sequences without an unambiguous match to a single V gene segment were excluded from the earlier analysis of about 600 of the donors. In an earlier analysis of approximately 500 of the donors, a V segment was called functional when productive rearrangements were above 56.7%, and segregating when the standard deviation between donors exceeded 5%. To diagnose cytomegalovirus status from the catalog of TCR beta chain sequences, a statistical classification framework was built. A later analysis assigned V and J genes by comparing TCR nucleotide sequences with IMGT/GENE-DB human TR gene sequences. The TCRdist pipeline was used in a later analysis to assign CDR3 sequences and most-parsimonious VDJ recombination scenarios. In a later analysis, each TCR beta chain was defined by its CDR3 amino acid sequence together with its V-gene family, and reads lacking a unique V-gene family were excluded. To address suspected cross-contamination and a sequencing artifact, a later analysis removed some 620 highly shared, low-generation-probability nucleotide sequences. In a later analysis, a clonal expansion index was calculated for each public chain from normalized within-repertoire ranks of inferred template counts. Generation probabilities in a later analysis came from a VDJ recombination model fitted to out-of-frame rearrangements, and those results were checked against IGoR. Hypergeometric tests were used in a later analysis to score TCR-TCR, TCR-HLA and TCR-CMV co-occurrence, with a repertoire-size bias correction applied to the TCR pairs. False discovery rates were estimated in a later analysis by permuting HLA or CMV assignments 20 times. In a later analysis, co-occurring TCRs were grouped with DBSCAN, and TCRdist sequence similarity was added when clustering was performed within HLA-allele-positive subsets. Repertoires with fewer than 30,000 or more than 120,000 public chains, plus five repertoires with anomalous nucleotide sharing, were excluded from co-occurrence clustering. The table comes from immuneACCESS by way of TCRdb, which keeps in-frame sequences with V and J called. Part of the clones is missing from these tables; in studies checked, under half for an unresolved V gene and the rest for unknown reasons. The DNA gave D and trimming, while V, J and clone size come from that table. This sample gives 95,000 to 110,000 clones in total; 65% to 85% of them show up just once. Around 2.3% of the sample goes to the ten largest clones.

The cohort was made up of 666 healthy bone marrow donors. Cohort members were all nominally healthy when sampled, although unrecorded immune exposures were likely present. The donor tested CMV seronegative, placing the donor among the approximately 360 seronegative members of the cohort. A peripheral blood sample was provided by each donor, and peripheral blood mononuclear cells were used for TCR beta sequencing. The Qiagen DNeasy Blood Extraction Kit was used to extract genomic DNA from the blood cell samples. For CDR1 and CDR2, the germline V gene lists MGHRA and YSYEKL. The CDR3 holds 14 amino acids from the cysteine to the phenylalanine. Just CDR3 DNA is preserved here, 42 bases in frame from base 1. Trimming costs V 1 base and J 8 bases, and their ends lie 14 bases apart.

The rearranged segments are TRBV4-1 and TRBJ1-1; a tentative D call is TRBD1 (5 bases match). Sequencing was performed on PBMCs. The origin of this receptor is a man younger than 40 in good health and CMV-seronegative. In nucleotide form, the sequence is TGCGCCAGCAGCCAAGTCCCAGGGATATGGGAAGCTTTCTTT. The encoded protein is CASSQVPGIWEAFF.